One and the same sample provided the 28 T cell receptor beta chains below, sequenced in a study of T cell responses to AZD1222 COVID-19 vaccine. Sequencing used immunoSEQ multiplex PCR; TCRdb keeps in-frame clones, though not all of them. The repertoire holds 110,000 to 150,000 clones, with 92% as singletons. The sample consisted of peripheral blood, taken on day 0 of AZD1222 vaccination. The receptor set was obtained from an adult in good health.

In this sample, this clone turned up a few times. The rearrangement joins TRBV11-2 to TRBJ2-7; 11 bases agree with TRBD1. The CDR3 is 15 residues long. Germline V gene sequence: CDR1 SGHAT, CDR2 FQNNGV. Trimming at V came to 5 bases and at J to 4 bases, leaving 7 bases not matched to a gene. The CDR3 loop reads CASSASGTGGYEQYF. CDR3 nucleotide sequence: TGTGCCAGCAGCGCTTCCGGGACAGGGGGGTACGAGCAGTACTTC.

The chain has TRBV28 and TRBJ2-1; 8 positions agree with TRBD2. J gave up 2 bases and V 7 bases, and 7 bases lay outside the gene matches. Germline values: CDR1 MDHEN, CDR2 SYDVKM. This CDR3 is built from 15 residues. In DNA form, the CDR3 reads TGTGCCAGCACCCCAGCGGGAGTCGCCTACAATGAGCAGTTCTTC. Protein sequence: CASTPAGVAYNEQFF.

J is TRBJ1-1 and V is TRBV30; D is undetermined. The germline V and J ends were trimmed by 2 bases and 0 bases, with 16 bases remaining between them. The germline gives CDR1 GTSNPN, CDR2 SVGIG (reference sequence). The CDR3 totals 16 residues. CDR3 in amino acids: CAWSNPPASLNTEAFF. Here the CDR3 DNA reads TGTGCCTGGAGTAACCCACCTGCCTCCTTGAACACTGAAGCTTTCTTT.

The V and J genes are TRBV5-1 and TRBJ2-7; 10 bases line up with TRBD2. This CDR3 comprises 16 residues. V gave up 0 bases and J gave up 2 bases; unmatched junction bases: 5. CDR1 is SGHRS, CDR2 YFSETQ, per germline. CDR3 sequence (DNA): TGCGCCAGCAGCTTGGGGGGGACTAGCGCGGCCTACGAGCAGTACTTC. Protein sequence: CASSLGGTSAAYEQYF.

This clone was seen a single time. The chain couples TRBV10-3 to TRBJ2-1; 14 bases map to TRBD2. Germline lookup yields CDR1 ENHRY and CDR2 SYGVKD. This CDR3 comprises 19 residues. The V and J ends lost 5 bases and 7 bases, in that order; junction bases with no gene match: 16. CDR3 DNA: TGTGCCATCAGTCAGGGCCCCCCCGGGGGGACTAGCGGGAGTAATGAGCAGTTCTTC. Translating gives CAISQGPPGGTSGSNEQFF.

V usage is TRBV6-5 and J usage is TRBJ1-2; 7 bases are a match to TRBD1. The CDR3 has 13 residues. Germline CDR1 and CDR2: MNHEY and SVGAGI. V gave up 2 bases and J gave up 8 bases; unmatched junction bases: 5. The chain's CDR3 is CASSYDRATGYTF. CDR3 coding DNA: TGTGCCAGCAGTTACGACAGGGCCACGGGCTACACCTTC.

In this sample, this clone turned up a few times. The rearrangement uses TRBV5-1 and TRBJ1-6, with 7 bases matching TRBD1. Germline V gives CDR1 SGHRS, CDR2 YFSETQ. The length of the CDR3 is 14 residues. V lost 4 bases and J lost 10; bases outside the gene matches: 8. CDR3 DNA: TGCGCCAGCAGCCCGAACCAGGGGGACTCACCCCTCCACTTT. This encodes CASSPNQGDSPLHF.

This sequence joins TRBV19 and TRBJ2-1, with unresolved D. The CDR3 totals 12 residues. The V gene lost 5 bases and the J gene lost 10 bases, with 12 bases spanning the gap. The V gene's germline CDR1 is LNHDA and CDR2 SQIVND (reference sequence). The CDR3, as DNA: TGTGCCAGTAGTCCCCAGTCGGGCGAGCAGTTCTTC. This translates into CASSPQSGEQFF.

The chain has TRBV6-4 and TRBJ1-1; no clear D gene. CDR1 is MRHNA, CDR2 SNTAGT, per germline. The CDR3 spans 13 residues. V was pared by 4 bases and J by 5 bases, with 11 bases between. CDR3 residues: CASSATTGTEAFF. For the CDR3, the DNA is TGTGCCAGCAGTGCGACAACGGGGACTGAAGCTTTCTTT.

This clone was recorded once. The chain links TRBV18 to TRBJ1-1, with 10 bases matching TRBD1. The CDR3 contains 15 residues. J gave up 3 bases and V 5 bases, and 6 bases lay outside the gene matches. Germline CDR1 reads KGHSH; CDR2 reads LQKENI. The CDR3: CASSWGQGMDTEAFF. The CDR3 DNA reads as TGTGCCAGCTCATGGGGACAGGGGATGGACACTGAAGCTTTCTTT.

This clone appeared a single time. The genes are TRBV18 and TRBJ1-1; D is possibly TRBD1 (6 bases). Trimming removed 4 bases from V and 7 bases from J, with 10 bases in between. Looked up from germline, CDR1 is KGHSH and CDR2 is LQKENI. This CDR3 spans 12 amino acids. CDR3 protein: CASSRRDIEAFF. Here the CDR3 DNA reads TGTGCCAGCTCACGCCGGGACATTGAAGCTTTCTTT.

The V call is TRBV10-2, the J call TRBJ1-6; TRBD1 is a possible D gene (6 bases). The CDR3 contains 12 residues. Germline CDR1 is WSHSY and CDR2 is SAAADI. Trimming took 5 bases from V and 7 from J, leaving 6 bases between them. This CDR3 reads CASSRGNSPLHF. CDR3 DNA sequence: TGCGCCAGCAGTAGGGGGAATTCACCCCTCCACTTT.

This clone was recorded only once. The chain has TRBV5-1 and TRBJ2-1; D not resolved. CDR3 length: 14 residues. Trimming shortened V by 2 bases and J by 6 bases, and 12 bases separated the two germline ends. CDR1 SGHRS and CDR2 YFSETQ come from the germline V gene. The CDR3 DNA follows: TGCGCCAGCAGCTTCGGGCAGTCGCTCAATGAGCAGTTCTTC. As protein: CASSFGQSLNEQFF.

The chain links TRBV10-3 to TRBJ2-3; D is unresolved. Trimming took 2 bases from V and 4 from J, leaving 4 bases between them. This CDR3 spans 12 amino acids. The germline CDR1 and CDR2 sequences are ENHRY and SYGVKD. The CDR3 loop is CAISEVADTQYF. The CDR3 DNA sequence: TGTGCCATCAGTGAGGTGGCAGATACGCAGTATTTT.

The V call is TRBV5-1, the J call TRBJ2-6, with D possibly being TRBD1 or TRBD2 (5 bases each). The germline V gene has CDR1 SGHRS and CDR2 YFSETQ. Trimming removed 4 bases from V and 0 bases from J, with 8 bases in between. The CDR3 is made up of 15 amino acids. In DNA form, the CDR3 reads TGCGCCAGCAGCATTGGGGGCTCTGGGGCCAACGTCCTGACTTTC. As protein: CASSIGGSGANVLTF.

This clone occurred once. J is TRBJ2-2 and V is TRBV2; 7 positions agree with TRBD2. Germline-derived CDR1 and CDR2 are SNHLY and FYNNEI. J lost 5 bases, V lost 4 bases, and 7 bases had no gene match. CDR3 length: 15 residues. CDR3 residues: CASSGRERETGELFF. CDR3 DNA: TGTGCCAGCAGTGGGCGGGAGAGGGAGACCGGGGAGCTGTTTTTT.

This chain joins TRBV19 and TRBJ2-2; D unresolved. The V and J ends lost 4 bases and 2 bases respectively, with 11 bases between them. The CDR3 runs 15 residues. Germline V gene lookup returns CDR1 LNHDA and CDR2 SQIVND (reference sequence). The CDR3 DNA reads TGTGCCAGTAGTAAACTCCCAATTAACACCGGGGAGCTGTTTTTT. It translates to CASSKLPINTGELFF.

The chain has TRBV25-1 and TRBJ2-5, with D possibly matching TRBD2 (5 bases). This CDR3 spans 12 amino acids. Trimming took 2 bases from V and 5 from J, leaving 6 bases between them. Germline V gene data show CDR1 as MGHDK and CDR2 as SYGVNS. As DNA, the CDR3 is TGTGCCAGCAGTGAACCGGGGGAGACCCAGTACTTC. It encodes CASSEPGETQYF.

The rearrangement joins TRBV27 to TRBJ2-3, with unresolved D. Germline V CDR1 and CDR2: MNHEY, SMNVEV (reference sequence). CDR3 length: 15 residues. Trimming stripped 7 bases from V and 2 bases from J, with 16 bases between. CDR3 nucleotides: TGTGCCAGCACCGCGCCCGCCGGAACCACAGATACGCAGTATTTT. The encoded protein is CASTAPAGTTDTQYF.

The chain links TRBV5-5 to TRBJ1-1; D unclear. Germline lookup yields CDR1 SGHKS and CDR2 YYEKEE (reference sequence). This CDR3 has 14 residues. V was clipped by 2 bases and J by 1 base, with 9 bases between them. The CDR3 protein is CASSLQIQNTEAFF. DNA for the CDR3: TGTGCCAGCAGCTTACAAATCCAGAACACTGAAGCTTTCTTT. The complete variable domain, with remaining parts taken from reference TRBV5-5 and TRBJ1-1, reads DAGVTQSPTHLIKTRGQQVTLRCSPISGHKSVSWYQQVLGQGPQFIFQYYEKEERGRGNFPDRFSARQFPNYSSELNVNALLLGDSALYLCASSLQIQNTEAFFGQGTRLTVV.

The gene calls are TRBV12-3 or TRBV12-4 and TRBJ1-5; D unclear. V was cut by 3 bases and J by 10 bases, with 10 bases left in between. The CDR3 runs 12 residues. CDR3 sequence reads: CASSFWPRPQHF. CDR3 coding DNA: TGTGCCAGCAGTTTTTGGCCAAGACCCCAGCATTTT.

This CDR3 reads CAWSDTGNYGYTF. The CDR3 coding sequence is TGTGCCTGGAGTGATACAGGAAACTATGGCTACACCTTC. This chain joins TRBV30 and TRBJ1-2; a weak D match, TRBD1 (5 bases). Between the trimmed V and J ends, which lost 1 base and 2 bases, there was a span of 8 bases. CDR1 and CDR2 (germline): GTSNPN, SVGIG (reference sequence). The CDR3 runs to 13 residues.

J is TRBJ1-1 and V is TRBV5-6; 7 bases map to TRBD1. V dropped 7 bases and J dropped 1; count of bases not matched to a gene: 10. The CDR3 contains 15 residues. Per the germline V gene, CDR1 is SGHDT and CDR2 is YYEEEE. The CDR3 coding sequence is TGTGCCAGCGGGGGACGACAGGGCCGGAACACTGAAGCTTTCTTT. Amino acids: CASGGRQGRNTEAFF.

J is TRBJ2-5 and V is TRBV6-4; possibly TRBD1 for D (5 bases). Between the trimmed V and J ends, which lost 8 bases and 2 bases, there was a span of 15 bases. From germline, CDR1 is MRHNA and CDR2 SNTAGT. CDR3 length: 14 amino acids. CDR3 in DNA: TGTGCCAGCTCCCCCGGAGCAGGGCAAGAGACCCAGTACTTC. Translating it yields CASSPGAGQETQYF.

The V call is TRBV5-5, the J call TRBJ2-1; 10 bases match TRBD2. This CDR3 region has 15 residues. The germline V gene has CDR1 SGHKS and CDR2 YYEKEE (reference sequence). The ends lost 1 base at V and 2 bases at J; junction bases unmatched: 0. DNA of the CDR3: TGTGCCAGCAGCTTGACTAGCGGGGCCTACAATGAGCAGTTCTTC. Protein product: CASSLTSGAYNEQFF.

The chain carries TRBV5-4 and TRBJ2-5; tentatively, D is TRBD1 or TRBD2 (5 bases each). Germline lookup yields CDR1 SGHNT and CDR2 YYREEE (reference sequence). This CDR3 contains 15 residues. V was shortened by 0 bases and J by 8 bases, with 17 bases between the two germline ends. Here the CDR3 DNA reads TGTGCCAGCAGCTTGGCCGGCCGGGACCCCTCAACCCAGTACTTC. Amino acids: CASSLAGRDPSTQYF.

The gene calls are TRBV19 and TRBJ2-1; 11 bases agree with TRBD2. The CDR3 contains 17 residues. The germline gives CDR1 LNHDA, CDR2 SQIVND (reference sequence). With V trimmed by 4 bases and J by 10 bases, 15 bases remained unmatched. The CDR3 reads CASSTARVAGGPGEQFF. The CDR3 nucleotides are TGTGCCAGTAGTACAGCCCGGGTAGCGGGAGGGCCGGGGGAGCAGTTCTTC.

The chain couples TRBV28 to TRBJ1-2, with D possibly TRBD1 on 5 matching bases. Deletions cut 2 bases from V and 8 bases from J, with 15 bases between. CDR3 length: 14 residues. Germline CDR1 and CDR2: MDHEN and SYDVKM. The CDR3 protein is CASSLGATLAGYTF. The CDR3 coding sequence is TGTGCCAGCAGTTTAGGGGCGACACTGGCGGGCTACACCTTC.